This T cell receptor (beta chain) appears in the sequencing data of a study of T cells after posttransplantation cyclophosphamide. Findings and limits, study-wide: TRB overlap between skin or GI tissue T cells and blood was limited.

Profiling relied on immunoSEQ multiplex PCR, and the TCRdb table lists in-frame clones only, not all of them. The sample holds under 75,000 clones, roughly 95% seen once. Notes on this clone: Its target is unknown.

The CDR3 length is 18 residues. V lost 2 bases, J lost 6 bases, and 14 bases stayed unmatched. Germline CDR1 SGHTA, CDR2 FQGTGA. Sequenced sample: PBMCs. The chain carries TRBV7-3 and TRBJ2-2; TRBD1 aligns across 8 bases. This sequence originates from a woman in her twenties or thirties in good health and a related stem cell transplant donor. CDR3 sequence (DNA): TGTGCCAGCAGCTTATTTACGGGAACAGGGGGTCCTTCCGGGGAGCTGTTTTTT. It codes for CASSLFTGTGGPSGELFF.